The T cell receptor beta chain under discussion was sequenced for a study of cytomegalovirus exposure and HLA in healthy donors. Study-level results: Highest at DRB1 and lowest at HLA-C, TCR association rates differed among HLA loci in a later analysis. A later analysis reportedly found that, within productive TCRs, an Asian-associated ancestry cluster had fewer N-insertions than the mean observed across the roughly 700 donors.

Amplification used 60 Vbeta primers and 13 Jbeta primers. Data came from immunoSEQ multiplex PCR; TCRdb stores just in-frame clones and leaves some out. The sample comprises under 200,000 clones, 70% to 90% of which are singletons, and roughly 2% rests with the top ten. Germline assignment: CDR1 SGHRS and CDR2 YFSETQ. This CDR3 spans 14 amino acids. This clone was found once. Its antigen is undetermined. The junction differs from germline at one of its ends, possibly a read error. Everyone who donated was a healthy bone marrow donor. This receptor was obtained from a woman aged 18 to 35 in good health and CMV-seronegative. The specimen was PBMCs. The chain carries TRBV5-1 and TRBJ2-3; a weak D match, TRBD2 (5 bases). The DNA of the CDR3 is TGCACCAGCAGCCACGGGGATAGCACAGATACGCAGTATTTT. Its translation: CTSSHGDSTDTQYF.